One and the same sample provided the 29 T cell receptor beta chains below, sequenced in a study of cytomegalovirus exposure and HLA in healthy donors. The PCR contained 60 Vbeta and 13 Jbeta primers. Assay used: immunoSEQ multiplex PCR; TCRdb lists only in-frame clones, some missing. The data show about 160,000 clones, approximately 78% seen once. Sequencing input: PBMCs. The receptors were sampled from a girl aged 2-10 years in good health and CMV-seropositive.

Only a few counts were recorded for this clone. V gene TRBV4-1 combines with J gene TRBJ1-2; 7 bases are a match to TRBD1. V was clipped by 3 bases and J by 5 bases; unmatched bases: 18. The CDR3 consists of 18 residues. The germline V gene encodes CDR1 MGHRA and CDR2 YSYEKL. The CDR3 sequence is CASSHLGRGQRKGYGYTF. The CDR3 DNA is TGCGCCAGCAGCCACCTAGGAAGGGGGCAAAGGAAAGGGTATGGCTACACCTTC.

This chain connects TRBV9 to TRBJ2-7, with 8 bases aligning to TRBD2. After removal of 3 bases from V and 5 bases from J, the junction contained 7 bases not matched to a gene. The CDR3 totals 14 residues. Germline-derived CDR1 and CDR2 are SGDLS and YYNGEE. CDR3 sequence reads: CASSAGREAHEQYF. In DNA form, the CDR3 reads TGTGCCAGCAGCGCGGGGCGGGAGGCCCACGAGCAGTACTTC.

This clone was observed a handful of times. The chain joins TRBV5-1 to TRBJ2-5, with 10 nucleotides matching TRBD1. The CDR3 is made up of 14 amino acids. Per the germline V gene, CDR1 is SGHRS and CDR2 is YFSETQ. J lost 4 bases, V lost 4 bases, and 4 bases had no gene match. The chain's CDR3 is CASSGGTGAETQYF. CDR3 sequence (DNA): TGCGCCAGCAGCGGGGGGACAGGGGCAGAGACCCAGTACTTC.

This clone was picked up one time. In DNA form, the CDR3 reads TGTGCCAGCAGCTCAAGCGGGAGAGGGACAGATACGCAGTATTTT. Encoded protein: CASSSSGRGTDTQYF. This rearrangement joins TRBV5-4 to TRBJ2-3; TRBD2 aligns across 8 bases. Trimming removed 3 bases from V and 3 bases from J; junction bases left unmatched: 6. The CDR3 runs 15 residues. CDR1 and CDR2 (germline): SGHNT, YYREEE (reference sequence).

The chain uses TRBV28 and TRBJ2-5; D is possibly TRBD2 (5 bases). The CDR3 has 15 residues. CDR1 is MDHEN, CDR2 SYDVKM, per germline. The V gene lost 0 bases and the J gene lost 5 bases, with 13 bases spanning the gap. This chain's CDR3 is CASSLWVVGAETQYF. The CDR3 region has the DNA TGTGCCAGCAGTTTATGGGTCGTGGGAGCTGAGACCCAGTACTTC.

CDR3 residues: CASSPSTARQAMEQYF. The CDR3 bases are TGTGCCAGCAGCCCGTCGACAGCCCGCCAGGCCATGGAGCAGTACTTC. J is TRBJ2-5 and V is TRBV9; TRBD1 is a possible D gene (5 bases). V was clipped by 4 bases and J by 11 bases, with 27 bases between them. The CDR3 has 16 amino acids. CDR1 is SGDLS, CDR2 YYNGEE, per germline.

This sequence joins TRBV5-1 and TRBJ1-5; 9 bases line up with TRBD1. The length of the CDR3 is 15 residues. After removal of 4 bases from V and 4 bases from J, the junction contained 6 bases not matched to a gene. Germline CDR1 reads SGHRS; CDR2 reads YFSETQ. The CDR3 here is CASSVQGAGNQPQHF. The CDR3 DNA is TGCGCCAGCAGCGTACAGGGGGCAGGGAATCAGCCCCAGCATTTT.

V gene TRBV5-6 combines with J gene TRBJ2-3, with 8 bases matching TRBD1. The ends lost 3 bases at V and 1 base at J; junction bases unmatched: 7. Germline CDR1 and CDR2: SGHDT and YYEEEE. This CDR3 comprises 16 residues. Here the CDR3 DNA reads TGTGCCAGCAGCTCGCAGGGGGCGGCTCGCACAGATACGCAGTATTTT. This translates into CASSSQGAARTDTQYF. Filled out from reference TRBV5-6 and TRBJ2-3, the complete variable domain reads DAGVTQSPTHLIKTRGQQVTLRCSPKSGHDTVSWYQQALGQGPQFIFQYYEEEERQRGNFPDRFSGHQFPNYSSELNVNALLLGDSALYLCASSSQGAARTDTQYFGPGTRLTVL.

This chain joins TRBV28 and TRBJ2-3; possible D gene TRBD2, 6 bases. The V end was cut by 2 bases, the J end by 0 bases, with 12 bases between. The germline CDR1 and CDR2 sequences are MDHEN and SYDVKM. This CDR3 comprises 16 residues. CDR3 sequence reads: CASSLLGGLSTDTQYF. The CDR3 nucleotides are TGTGCCAGCAGTTTACTCGGGGGACTCAGCACAGATACGCAGTATTTT.

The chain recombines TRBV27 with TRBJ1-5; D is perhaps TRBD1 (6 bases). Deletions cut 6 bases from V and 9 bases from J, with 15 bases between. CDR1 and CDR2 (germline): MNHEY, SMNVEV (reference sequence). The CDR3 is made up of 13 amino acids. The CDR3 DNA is TGTGCCAGCAGCAAACAGGGTATGGGGCCCCAGCATTTT. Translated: CASSKQGMGPQHF.

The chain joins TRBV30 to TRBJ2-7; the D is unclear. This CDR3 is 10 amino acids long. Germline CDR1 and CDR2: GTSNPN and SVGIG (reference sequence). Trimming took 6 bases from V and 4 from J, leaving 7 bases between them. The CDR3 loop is CACPGYEQYF. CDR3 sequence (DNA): TGTGCCTGCCCCGGTTACGAGCAGTACTTC. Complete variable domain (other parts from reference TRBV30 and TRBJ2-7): SQTIHQWPATLVQPVGSPLSLECTVEGTSNPNLYWYRQAAGRGLQLLFYSVGIGQISSEVPQNLSASRPQDRQFILSSKKLLLSDSGFYLCACPGYEQYFGPGTRLTVT.

The chain's CDR3 is CASSVEKGAYNEQFF. In DNA, the CDR3 is TGTGCCAGCAGCGTAGAAAAGGGGGCCTACAATGAGCAGTTCTTC. The rearrangement joins TRBV9 to TRBJ2-1; perhaps TRBD1 as D (6 bases). CDR1 is SGDLS and CDR2 is YYNGEE in the germline V gene. The ends were cut back, 0 bases at V and 2 bases at J, with 9 bases in the middle. The CDR3 is 15 residues long.

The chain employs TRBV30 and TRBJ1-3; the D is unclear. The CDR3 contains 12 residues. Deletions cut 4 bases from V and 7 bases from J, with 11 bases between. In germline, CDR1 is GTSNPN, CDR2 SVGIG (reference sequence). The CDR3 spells CAWNALGNTIYF. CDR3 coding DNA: TGTGCCTGGAATGCTTTGGGCAACACCATATATTTT.

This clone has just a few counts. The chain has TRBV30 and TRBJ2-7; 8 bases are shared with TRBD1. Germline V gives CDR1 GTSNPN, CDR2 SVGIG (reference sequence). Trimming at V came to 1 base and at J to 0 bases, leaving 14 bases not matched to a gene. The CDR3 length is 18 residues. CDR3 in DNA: TGTGCCTGGAGTGATGGGACAGGTCACCCCTTAAGCTCCTACGAGCAGTACTTC. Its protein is CAWSDGTGHPLSSYEQYF.

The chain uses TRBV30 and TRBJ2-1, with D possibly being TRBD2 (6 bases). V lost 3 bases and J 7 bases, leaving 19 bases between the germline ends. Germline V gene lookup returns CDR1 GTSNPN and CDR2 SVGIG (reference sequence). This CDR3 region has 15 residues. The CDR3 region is CAWSAGTAIQNEQFF. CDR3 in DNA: TGTGCCTGGAGCGCCGGGACTGCTATACAAAATGAGCAGTTCTTC. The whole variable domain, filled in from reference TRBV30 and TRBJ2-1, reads SQTIHQWPATLVQPVGSPLSLECTVEGTSNPNLYWYRQAAGRGLQLLFYSVGIGQISSEVPQNLSASRPQDRQFILSSKKLLLSDSGFYLCAWSAGTAIQNEQFFGPGTRLTVL.

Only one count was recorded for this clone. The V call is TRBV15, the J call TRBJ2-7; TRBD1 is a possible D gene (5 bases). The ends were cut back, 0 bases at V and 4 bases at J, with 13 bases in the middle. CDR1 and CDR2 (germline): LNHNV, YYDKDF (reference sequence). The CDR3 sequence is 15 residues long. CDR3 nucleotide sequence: TGTGCCACCAGCAGAGATGCCAGGGTAGGATACGAGCAGTACTTC. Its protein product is CATSRDARVGYEQYF.

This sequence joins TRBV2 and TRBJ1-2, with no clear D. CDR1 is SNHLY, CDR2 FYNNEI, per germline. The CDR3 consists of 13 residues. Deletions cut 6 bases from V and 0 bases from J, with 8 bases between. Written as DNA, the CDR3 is TGTGCCAGCAGAGCAGACACTAACTATGGCTACACCTTC. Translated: CASRADTNYGYTF.

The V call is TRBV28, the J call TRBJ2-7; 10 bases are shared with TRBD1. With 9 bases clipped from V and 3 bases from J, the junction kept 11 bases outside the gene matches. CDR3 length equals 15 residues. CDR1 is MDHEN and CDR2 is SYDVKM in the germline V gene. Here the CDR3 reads CASTPAGTGVYEQYF. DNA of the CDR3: TGTGCCAGTACCCCAGCCGGGACAGGGGTCTACGAGCAGTACTTC.

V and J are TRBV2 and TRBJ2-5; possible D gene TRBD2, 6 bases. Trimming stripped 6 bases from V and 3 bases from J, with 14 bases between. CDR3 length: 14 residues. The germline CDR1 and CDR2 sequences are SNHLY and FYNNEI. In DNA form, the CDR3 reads TGTGCCAGCAGGGAAAACGGACTAAAAGAGACCCAGTACTTC. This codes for CASRENGLKETQYF.

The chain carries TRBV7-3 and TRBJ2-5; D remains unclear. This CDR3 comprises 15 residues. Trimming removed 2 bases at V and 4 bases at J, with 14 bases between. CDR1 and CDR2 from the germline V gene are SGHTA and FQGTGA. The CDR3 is CASSLGGAGLETQYF. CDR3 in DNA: TGTGCCAGCAGCTTAGGTGGAGCCGGCTTAGAGACCCAGTACTTC. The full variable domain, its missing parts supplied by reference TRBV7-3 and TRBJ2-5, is GAGVSQTPSNKVTEKGKYVELRCDPISGHTALYWYRQSLGQGPEFLIYFQGTGAADDSGLPNDRFFAVRPEGSVSTLKIQRTERGDSAVYLCASSLGGAGLETQYFGPGTRLLVL.

Here the CDR3 DNA reads TGTGCCAGCAGCTTAGGCGGGAAGAAGACTGAAGCTTTCTTT. Protein: CASSLGGKKTEAFF. The V gene is TRBV7-6, the J gene TRBJ1-1, with no clear D. Trimming took 1 base from V and 5 from J, leaving 11 bases between them. Germline V gene data show CDR1 as SGHVS and CDR2 as FNYEAQ. The CDR3 totals 14 residues.

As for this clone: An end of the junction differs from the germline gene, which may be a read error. CDR3 bases: TGTGCTAGCAGCTTTATAGCGGGCGCCTTCACAGATACGCAGTATTTT. Encoded protein: CASSFIAGAFTDTQYF. The rearrangement uses TRBV7-7 and TRBJ2-3; 7 bases fit TRBD2. The CDR3 sequence is 16 residues long. CDR1 is SSHAT, CDR2 FNYEAQ, per germline (reference sequence).

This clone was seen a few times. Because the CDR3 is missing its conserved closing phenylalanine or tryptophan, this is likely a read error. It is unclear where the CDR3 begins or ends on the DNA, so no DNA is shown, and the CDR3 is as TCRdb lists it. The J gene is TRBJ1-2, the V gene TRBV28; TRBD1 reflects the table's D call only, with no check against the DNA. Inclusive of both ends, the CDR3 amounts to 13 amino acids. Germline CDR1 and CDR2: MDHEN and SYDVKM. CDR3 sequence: CASSLSSTGQWVY.

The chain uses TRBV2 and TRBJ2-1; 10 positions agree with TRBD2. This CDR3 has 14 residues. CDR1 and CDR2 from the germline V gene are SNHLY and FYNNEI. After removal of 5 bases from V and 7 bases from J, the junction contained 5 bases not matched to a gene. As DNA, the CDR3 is TGTGCCAGCAGTCTAGCGGGAGTAGGGAATGAGCAGTTCTTC. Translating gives CASSLAGVGNEQFF.

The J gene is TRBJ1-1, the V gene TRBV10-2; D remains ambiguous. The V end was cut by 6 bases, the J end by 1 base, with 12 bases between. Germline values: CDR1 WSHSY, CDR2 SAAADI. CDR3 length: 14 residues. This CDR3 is CASRRVETNTEAFF. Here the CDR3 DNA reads TGCGCCAGCAGGCGGGTAGAGACGAACACTGAAGCTTTCTTT.

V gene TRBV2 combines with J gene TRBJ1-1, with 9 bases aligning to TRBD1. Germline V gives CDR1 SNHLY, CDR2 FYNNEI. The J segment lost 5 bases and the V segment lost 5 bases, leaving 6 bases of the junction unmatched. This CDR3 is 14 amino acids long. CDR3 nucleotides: TGTGCCAGCAGTTGGGACAGGGCGGGGACTGAAGCTTTCTTT. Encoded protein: CASSWDRAGTEAFF.

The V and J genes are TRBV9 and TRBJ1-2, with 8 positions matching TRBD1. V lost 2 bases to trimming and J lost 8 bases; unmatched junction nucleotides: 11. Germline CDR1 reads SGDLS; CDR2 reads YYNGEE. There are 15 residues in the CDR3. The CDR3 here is CASSVPTGALKGYTF. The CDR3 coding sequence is TGTGCCAGCAGCGTCCCGACAGGGGCCTTGAAAGGCTACACCTTC.

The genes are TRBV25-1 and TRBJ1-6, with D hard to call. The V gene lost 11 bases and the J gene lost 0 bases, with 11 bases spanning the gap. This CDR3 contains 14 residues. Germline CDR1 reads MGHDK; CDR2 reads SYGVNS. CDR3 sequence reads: CAAASSSYNSPLHF. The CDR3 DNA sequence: TGTGCCGCCGCATCGAGCTCCTATAATTCACCCCTCCACTTT.

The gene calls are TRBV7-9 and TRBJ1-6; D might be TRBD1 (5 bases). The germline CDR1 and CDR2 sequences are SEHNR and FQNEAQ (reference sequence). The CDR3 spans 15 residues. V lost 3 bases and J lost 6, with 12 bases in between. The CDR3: CASSFTGQSNSPLHF. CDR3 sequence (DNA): TGTGCCAGCAGCTTTACAGGACAATCTAATTCACCCCTCCACTTT. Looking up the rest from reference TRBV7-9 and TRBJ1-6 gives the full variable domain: DTGVSQNPRHKITKRGQNVTFRCDPISEHNRLYWYRQTLGQGPEFLTYFQNEAQLEKSRLLSDRFSAERPKGSFSTLEIQRTEQGDSAMYLCASSFTGQSNSPLHFGNGTRLTVT.